Reported below is one TCR beta chain. The record originates from a study of tumor-infiltrating lymphocytes in oesophageal squamous cell carcinoma. The CDR3 totals 15 residues. The V gene lost 5 bases and the J gene lost 11 bases, with 24 bases spanning the gap. Germline CDR1 and CDR2: MNHNY and SVGAGI (reference sequence). TCRdb fed the PCR reads into MiXCR, producing one record per CDR3 protein. This sample has fewer than 25,000 distinct CDR3 sequences, with more than 35% found just once. The receptor comes from a male donor with esophageal squamous cell carcinoma. This chain joins TRBV6-6 and TRBJ2-5; D possibly uses TRBD1 or TRBD2 (5 bases each). Input material: esophageal tumor tissue. Here the CDR3 reads CASSLSTGLYNEQYF. CDR3 coding DNA: TGTGCCAGCAGTCTTAGCACGGGGCTTTACAATGAGCAGTACTTC.